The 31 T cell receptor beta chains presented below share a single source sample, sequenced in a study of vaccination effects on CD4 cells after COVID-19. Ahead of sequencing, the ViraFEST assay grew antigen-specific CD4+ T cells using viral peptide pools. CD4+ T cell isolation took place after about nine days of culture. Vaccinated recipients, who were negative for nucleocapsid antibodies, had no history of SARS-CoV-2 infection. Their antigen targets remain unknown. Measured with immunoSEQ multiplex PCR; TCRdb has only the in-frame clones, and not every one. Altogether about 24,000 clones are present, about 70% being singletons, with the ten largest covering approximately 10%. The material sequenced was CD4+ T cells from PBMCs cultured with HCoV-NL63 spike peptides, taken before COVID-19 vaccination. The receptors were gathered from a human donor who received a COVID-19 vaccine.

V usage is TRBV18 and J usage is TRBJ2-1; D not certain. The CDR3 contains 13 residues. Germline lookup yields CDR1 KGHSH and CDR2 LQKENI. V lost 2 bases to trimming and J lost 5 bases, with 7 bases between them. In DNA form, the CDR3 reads TGTGCCAGCTCACCAATGGCGGACAATGAGCAGTTCTTC. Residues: CASSPMADNEQFF.

The CDR3 is CASSEGTGAYEQYF. The DNA for the CDR3 is TGTGCCAGCAGCGAGGGGACAGGGGCCTACGAGCAGTACTTC. The V and J genes are TRBV9 and TRBJ2-7; 10 bases align to TRBD1. Looked up from germline, CDR1 is SGDLS and CDR2 is YYNGEE. V trimming: 3 bases; J trimming: 2 bases; junction bases outside the gene matches: 2. CDR3 length: 14 amino acids.

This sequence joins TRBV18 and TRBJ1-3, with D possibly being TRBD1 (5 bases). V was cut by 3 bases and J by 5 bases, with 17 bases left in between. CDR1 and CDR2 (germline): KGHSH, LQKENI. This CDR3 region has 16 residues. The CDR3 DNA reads TGTGCCAGCTCACCGACGCACCGGGACGGAAGAAACACCATATATTTT. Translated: CASSPTHRDGRNTIYF. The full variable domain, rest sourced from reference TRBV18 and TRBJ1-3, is NAGVMQNPRHLVRRRGQEARLRCSPMKGHSHVYWYRQLPEEGLKFMVYLQKENIIDESGMPKERFSAEFPKEGPSILRIQQVVRGDSAAYFCASSPTHRDGRNTIYFGEGSWLTVV.

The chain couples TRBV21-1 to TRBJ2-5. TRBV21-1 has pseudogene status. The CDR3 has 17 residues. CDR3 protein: CASSKEAGHPTKETQYF. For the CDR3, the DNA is TGTGCCAGCAGCAAAGAGGCGGGACACCCAACCAAAGAGACCCAGTACTTC.

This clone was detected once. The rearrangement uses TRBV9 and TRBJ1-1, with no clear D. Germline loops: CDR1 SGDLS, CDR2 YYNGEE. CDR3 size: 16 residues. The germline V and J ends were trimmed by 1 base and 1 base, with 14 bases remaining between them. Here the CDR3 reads CASSVSTQLANTEAFF. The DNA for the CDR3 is TGTGCCAGCAGCGTAAGTACGCAGCTCGCGAACACTGAAGCTTTCTTT. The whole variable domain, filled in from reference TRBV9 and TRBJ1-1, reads DSGVTQTPKHLITATGQRVTLRCSPRSGDLSVYWYQQSLDQGLQFLIQYYNGEERAKGNILERFSAQQFPDLHSELNLSSLELGDSALYFCASSVSTQLANTEAFFGQGTRLTVV.

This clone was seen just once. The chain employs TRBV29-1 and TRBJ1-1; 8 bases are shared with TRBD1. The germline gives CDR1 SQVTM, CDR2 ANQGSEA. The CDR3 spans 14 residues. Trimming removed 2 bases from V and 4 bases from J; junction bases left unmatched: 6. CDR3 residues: CSVELQGAGTEAFF. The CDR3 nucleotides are TGCAGCGTTGAACTGCAGGGGGCGGGCACTGAAGCTTTCTTT.

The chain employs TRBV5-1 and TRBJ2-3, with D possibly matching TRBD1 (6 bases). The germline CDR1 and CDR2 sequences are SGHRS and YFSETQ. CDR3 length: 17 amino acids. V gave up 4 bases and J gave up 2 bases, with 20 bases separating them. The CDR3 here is CASSATGTTLITDTQYF. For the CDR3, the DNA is TGCGCCAGCAGCGCCACCGGGACAACACTTATCACAGATACGCAGTATTTT.

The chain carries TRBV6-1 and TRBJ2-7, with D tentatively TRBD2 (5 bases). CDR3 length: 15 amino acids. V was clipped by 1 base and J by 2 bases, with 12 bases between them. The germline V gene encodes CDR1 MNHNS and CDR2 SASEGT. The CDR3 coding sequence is TGTGCCAGCAGTGAAGGGAGGATAATTGCCTACGAGCAGTACTTC. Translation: CASSEGRIIAYEQYF.

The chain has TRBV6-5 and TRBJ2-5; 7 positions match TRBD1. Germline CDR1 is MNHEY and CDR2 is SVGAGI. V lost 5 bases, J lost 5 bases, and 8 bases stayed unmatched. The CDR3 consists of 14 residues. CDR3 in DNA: TGTGCCAGCAGTCCTATGACAGGGTGGGAGACCCAGTACTTC. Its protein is CASSPMTGWETQYF.

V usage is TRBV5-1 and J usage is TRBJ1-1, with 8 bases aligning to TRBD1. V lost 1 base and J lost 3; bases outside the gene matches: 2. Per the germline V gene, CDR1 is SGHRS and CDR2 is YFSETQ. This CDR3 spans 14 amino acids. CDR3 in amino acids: CASSLHRGDTEAFF. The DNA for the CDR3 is TGCGCCAGCAGCTTGCACAGGGGGGACACTGAAGCTTTCTTT.

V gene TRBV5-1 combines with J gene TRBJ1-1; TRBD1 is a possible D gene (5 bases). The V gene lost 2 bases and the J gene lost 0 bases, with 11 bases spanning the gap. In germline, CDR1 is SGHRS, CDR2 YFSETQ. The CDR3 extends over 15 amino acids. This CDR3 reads CASSFGGTVNTEAFF. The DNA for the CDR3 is TGCGCCAGCAGCTTCGGGGGAACGGTGAACACTGAAGCTTTCTTT.

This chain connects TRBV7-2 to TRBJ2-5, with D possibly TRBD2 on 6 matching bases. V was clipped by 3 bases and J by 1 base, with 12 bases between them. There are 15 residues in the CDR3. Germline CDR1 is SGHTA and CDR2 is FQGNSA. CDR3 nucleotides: TGTGCCAGCAGCTTGATAGCGGCAATCCAAGAGACCCAGTACTTC. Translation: CASSLIAAIQETQYF.

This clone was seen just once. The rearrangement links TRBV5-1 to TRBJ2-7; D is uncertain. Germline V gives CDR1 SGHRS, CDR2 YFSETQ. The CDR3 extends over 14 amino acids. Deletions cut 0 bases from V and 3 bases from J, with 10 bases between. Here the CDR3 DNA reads TGCGCCAGCAGCTTGGGTATACTTCGCTACGAGCAGTACTTC. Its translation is CASSLGILRYEQYF. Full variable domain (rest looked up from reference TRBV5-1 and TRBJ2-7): KAGVTQTPRYLIKTRGQQVTLSCSPISGHRSVSWYQQTPGQGLQFLFEYFSETQRNKGNFPGRFSGRQFSNSRSEMNVSTLELGDSALYLCASSLGILRYEQYFGPGTRLTVT.

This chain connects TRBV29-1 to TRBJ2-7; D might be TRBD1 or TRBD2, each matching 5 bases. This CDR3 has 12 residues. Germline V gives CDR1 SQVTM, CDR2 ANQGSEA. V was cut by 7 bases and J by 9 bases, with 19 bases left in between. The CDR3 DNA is TGCAGCGCTGATTTAGGCCGGGGCGGGCAGTACTTC. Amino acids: CSADLGRGGQYF.

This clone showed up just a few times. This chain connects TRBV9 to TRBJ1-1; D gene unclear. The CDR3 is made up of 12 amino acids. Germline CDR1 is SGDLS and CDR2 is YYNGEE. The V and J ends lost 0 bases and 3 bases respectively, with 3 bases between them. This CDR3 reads CASSVDHTEAFF. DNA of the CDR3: TGTGCCAGCAGCGTAGATCACACTGAAGCTTTCTTT.

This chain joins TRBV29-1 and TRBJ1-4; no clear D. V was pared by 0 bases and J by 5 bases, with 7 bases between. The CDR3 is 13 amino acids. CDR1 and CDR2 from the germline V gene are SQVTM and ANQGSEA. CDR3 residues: CSVEDEGNEKLFF. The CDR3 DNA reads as TGCAGCGTTGAAGATGAGGGAAATGAAAAACTGTTTTTT.

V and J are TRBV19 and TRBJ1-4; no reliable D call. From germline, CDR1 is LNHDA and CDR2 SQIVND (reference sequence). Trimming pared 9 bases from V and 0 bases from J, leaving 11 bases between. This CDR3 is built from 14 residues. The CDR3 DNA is TGTGCCAGCCAAAGTGCTGCAACTAATGAAAAACTGTTTTTT. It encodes CASQSAATNEKLFF.

CDR3 region: CASRDAGTGNNEQFF. The CDR3 nucleotides are TGTGCCAGCAGGGATGCCGGGACAGGAAACAATGAGCAGTTCTTC. The chain links TRBV27 to TRBJ2-1; 8 bases match TRBD1. CDR3 length equals 15 residues. The junction had 9 bases not matched to a gene; V was cut back by 6 bases and J by 5 bases. Germline CDR1 is MNHEY and CDR2 is SMNVEV (reference sequence).

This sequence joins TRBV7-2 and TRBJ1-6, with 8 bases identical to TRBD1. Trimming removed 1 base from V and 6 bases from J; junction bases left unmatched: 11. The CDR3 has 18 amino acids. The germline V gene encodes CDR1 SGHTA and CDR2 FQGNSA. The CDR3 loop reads CASSLERRGRMGNSPLHF. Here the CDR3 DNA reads TGTGCCAGCAGCTTAGAGCGCAGGGGGCGAATGGGTAATTCACCCCTCCACTTT. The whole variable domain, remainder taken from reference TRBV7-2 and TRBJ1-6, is GAGVSQSPSNKVTEKGKDVELRCDPISGHTALYWYRQSLGQGLEFLIYFQGNSAPDKSGLPSDRFSAERTGGSVSTLTIQRTQQEDSAVYLCASSLERRGRMGNSPLHFGNGTRLTVT.

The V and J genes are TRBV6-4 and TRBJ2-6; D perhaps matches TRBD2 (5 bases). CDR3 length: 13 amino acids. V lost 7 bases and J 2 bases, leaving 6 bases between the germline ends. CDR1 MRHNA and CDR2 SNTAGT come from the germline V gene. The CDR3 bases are TGTGCCAGCAAGGAGGCTGGGGCCAACGTCCTGACTTTC. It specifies CASKEAGANVLTF.

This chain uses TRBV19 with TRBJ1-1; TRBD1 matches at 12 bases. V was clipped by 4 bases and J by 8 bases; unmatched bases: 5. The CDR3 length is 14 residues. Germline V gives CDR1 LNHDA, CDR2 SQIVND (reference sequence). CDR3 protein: CASSTGQGASEAFF. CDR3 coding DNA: TGTGCCAGTAGTACGGGACAGGGGGCAAGCGAAGCTTTCTTT.

The CDR3 nucleotides are TGCAGTGCTAGTGGGAGCACTAACTATGGCTACACCTTC. The encoded protein is CSASGSTNYGYTF. This rearrangement joins TRBV20-1 to TRBJ1-2, with D hard to call. CDR1 DFQATT and CDR2 SNEGSKA come from the germline V gene (reference sequence). The ends were cut back, 3 bases at V and 0 bases at J, with 8 bases in the middle. The CDR3 length is 13 residues.

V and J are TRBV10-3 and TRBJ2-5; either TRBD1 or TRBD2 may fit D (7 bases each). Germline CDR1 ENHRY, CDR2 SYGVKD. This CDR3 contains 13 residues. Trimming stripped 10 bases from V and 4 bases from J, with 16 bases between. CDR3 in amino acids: CATQTGEGETQYF. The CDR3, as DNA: TGTGCCACCCAAACAGGGGAGGGAGAGACCCAGTACTTC.

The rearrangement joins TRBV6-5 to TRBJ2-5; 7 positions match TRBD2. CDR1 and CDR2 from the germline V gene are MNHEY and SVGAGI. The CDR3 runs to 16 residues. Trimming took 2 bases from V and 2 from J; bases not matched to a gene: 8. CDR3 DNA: TGTGCCAGCAGTTACGGTCCCGGGCGGGGGCAAGAGACCCAGTACTTC. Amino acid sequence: CASSYGPGRGQETQYF.

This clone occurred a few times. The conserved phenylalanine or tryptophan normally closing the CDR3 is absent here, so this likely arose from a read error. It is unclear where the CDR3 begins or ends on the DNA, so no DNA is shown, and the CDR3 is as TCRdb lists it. The CDR3 loop reads CATSEYRAY. The chain uses TRBV24-1 and TRBJ1-6. Per germline, CDR1 KGHDR and CDR2 SFDVKD. Termini included, the CDR3 measures 9 amino acids.

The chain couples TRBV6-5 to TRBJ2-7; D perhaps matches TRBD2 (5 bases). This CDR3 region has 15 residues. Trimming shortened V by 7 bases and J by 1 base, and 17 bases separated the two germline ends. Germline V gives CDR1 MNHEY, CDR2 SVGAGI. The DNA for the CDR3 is TGTGCCAGCAAAGGAGGCCAACTGAGGTCCTACGAGCAGTACTTC. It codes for CASKGGQLRSYEQYF.

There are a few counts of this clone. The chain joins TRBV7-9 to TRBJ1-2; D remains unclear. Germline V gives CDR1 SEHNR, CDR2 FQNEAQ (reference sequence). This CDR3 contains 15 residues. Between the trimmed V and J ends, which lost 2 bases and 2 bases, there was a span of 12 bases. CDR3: CASSLLQATNYGYTF. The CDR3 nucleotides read TGTGCCAGCAGCTTACTGCAGGCTACAAACTATGGCTACACCTTC.

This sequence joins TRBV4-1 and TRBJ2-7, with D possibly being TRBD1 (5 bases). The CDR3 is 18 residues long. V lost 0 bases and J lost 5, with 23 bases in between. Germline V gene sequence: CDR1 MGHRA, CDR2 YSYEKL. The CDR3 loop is CASSQEWRQSRAPHEQYF. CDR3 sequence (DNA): TGCGCCAGCAGCCAAGAATGGCGACAGTCCCGAGCCCCCCACGAGCAGTACTTC.

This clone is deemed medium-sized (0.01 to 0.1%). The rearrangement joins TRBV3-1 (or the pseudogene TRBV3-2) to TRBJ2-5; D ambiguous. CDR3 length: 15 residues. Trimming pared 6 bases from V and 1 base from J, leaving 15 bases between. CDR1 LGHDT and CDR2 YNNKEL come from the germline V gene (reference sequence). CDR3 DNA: TGTGCCAGCAGGCCCCAATTAGCCGCCCAAGAGACCCAGTACTTC. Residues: CASRPQLAAQETQYF.

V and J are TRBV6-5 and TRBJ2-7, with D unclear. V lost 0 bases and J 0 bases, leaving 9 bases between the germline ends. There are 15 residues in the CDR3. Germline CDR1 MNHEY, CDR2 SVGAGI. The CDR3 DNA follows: TGTGCCAGCAGTTACTCGAAATCGTTCTCCTACGAGCAGTACTTC. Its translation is CASSYSKSFSYEQYF.

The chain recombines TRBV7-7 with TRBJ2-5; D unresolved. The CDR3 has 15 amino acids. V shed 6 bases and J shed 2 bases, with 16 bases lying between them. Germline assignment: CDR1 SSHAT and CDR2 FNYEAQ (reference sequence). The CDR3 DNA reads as TGTGCCAGCAGTTCGGGCCGTTCGTGGCAAGAGACCCAGTACTTC. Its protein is CASSSGRSWQETQYF. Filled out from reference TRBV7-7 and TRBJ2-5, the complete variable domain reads GAGVSQSPRYKVTKRGQDVTLRCDPISSHATLYWYQQALGQGPEFLTYFNYEAQPDKSGLPSDRFSAERPEGSISTLTIQRTEQRDSAMYRCASSSGRSWQETQYFGPGTRLLVL.